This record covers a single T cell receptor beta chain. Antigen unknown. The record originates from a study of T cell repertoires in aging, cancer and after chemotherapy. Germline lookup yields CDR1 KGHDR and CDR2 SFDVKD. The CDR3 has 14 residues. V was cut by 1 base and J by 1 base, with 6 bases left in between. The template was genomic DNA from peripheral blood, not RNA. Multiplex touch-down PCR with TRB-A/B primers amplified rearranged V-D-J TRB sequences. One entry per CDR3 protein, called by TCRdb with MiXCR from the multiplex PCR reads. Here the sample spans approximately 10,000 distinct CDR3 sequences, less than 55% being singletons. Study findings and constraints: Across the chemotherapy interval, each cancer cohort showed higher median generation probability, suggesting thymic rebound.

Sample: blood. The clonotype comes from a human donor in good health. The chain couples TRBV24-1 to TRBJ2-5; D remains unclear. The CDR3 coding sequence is TGTGCCACCAGTGATTTAGGGCCCCAAGAGACCCAGTACTTC. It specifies CATSDLGPQETQYF.